This T cell receptor beta chain originates from a study of T cells in Graves' hyperthyroidism and ophthalmopathy. This clonotype was seen ten or more times. Its antigen is currently unknown. Each diagnosis was grounded in clinical symptoms, serum thyroxine and TRAb, thyroid ultrasound, and orbital computed tomography. Findings of the study overall: A model of 13 V-J pairs discriminated ophthalmopathy from stable hyperthyroidism.

The TCR beta CDR3 regions underwent amplification using RNA transcripts as the source. TCR CDR3 underwent first-round RT-PCR with the HTBI primer set. A single record per CDR3 protein comes from TCRdb applying MiXCR to the multiplex PCR reads. Of 500,000 to 750,000 distinct CDR3 sequences listed, 35% to 55% are singletons. This receptor was identified in a woman younger than 30 with Graves' hyperthyroidism. The sequenced sample was peripheral blood or thyroid tissue (not recorded which).

CDR3 protein: CASSNRDSPYEQYF. CDR3 DNA sequence: TGTGCCAGCAGCAACAGGGATTCCCCCTACGAGCAGTACTTC. This chain joins TRBV27 and TRBJ2-7; maybe TRBD1 (6 bases). The CDR3 covers 14 residues. Germline values: CDR1 MNHEY, CDR2 SMNVEV (reference sequence). V lost 6 bases and J 2 bases, leaving 14 bases between the germline ends.